The sequence of this TCR beta chain was determined in a study of early T cells in non-severe SARS-CoV-2 infection. TCRdb recomputed calls from the 5' RACE reads with MiXCR, one row per CDR3 protein. The sample includes fewer than 60,000 distinct CDR3 sequences, about 9.1% of them seen just once. This clonotype was picked up many times. The V end was cut by 4 bases, the J end by 1 base, with 20 bases between. Looked up from germline, CDR1 is SEHNR and CDR2 is FQNEAQ (reference sequence). The CDR3 has 18 residues. This clonotype was sampled from an adult who was a healthcare worker with PCR-confirmed SARS-CoV-2 infection or an uninfected control (not recorded which). The V and J genes are TRBV7-9 and TRBJ2-1, with D unresolved. The specimen sequenced was whole blood. This chain's CDR3 is CASSSPLRDQKSYNEQFF. The CDR3 DNA follows: TGTGCCAGCAGCTCCCCCCTGCGCGATCAAAAATCCTACAATGAGCAGTTCTTC. Drawing the rest from reference TRBV7-9 and TRBJ2-1, the complete variable domain is DTGVSQNPRHKITKRGQNVTFRCDPISEHNRLYWYRQTLGQGPEFLTYFQNEAQLEKSRLLSDRFSAERPKGSFSTLEIQRTEQGDSAMYLCASSSPLRDQKSYNEQFFGPGTRLTVL.